This paragraph covers one T cell receptor beta chain sequence. Looked up from germline, CDR1 is SGHTA and CDR2 is FQGNSA. Trimming shortened V by 4 bases and J by 4 bases, and 9 bases separated the two germline ends. CDR3 length: 13 amino acids. This entry comes from a study of blood T cell repertoires in COVID-19. Study summary: There were acute and convalescent COVID-19 samples, and they came from the United States, Italy and Spain. T cells, B-cell-depleted T cells, or PBMCs provided the cDNA or gDNA that served as material.

Per the original methods: Amplification of reference gene primers provided the estimated nucleated cell counts. Sequenced by immunoSEQ multiplex PCR; TCRdb stores in-frame clones only, minus some. The V and J calls and the clone size are those of that table, but D and trimming were determined from the DNA. The sample comprises approximately 26,000 clones, less than 85% of which are singletons, and 30% to 40% rests with the top ten. The sequenced sample consisted of peripheral blood. The sequence was obtained from a human donor in a cohort sampled during active COVID-19. V and J are TRBV7-2 and TRBJ2-3, with D maybe TRBD2 (5 bases). CDR3 region: CASSSEVSDTQYF. CDR3 nucleotide sequence: TGTGCCAGCAGCTCGGAGGTGTCAGATACGCAGTATTTT.